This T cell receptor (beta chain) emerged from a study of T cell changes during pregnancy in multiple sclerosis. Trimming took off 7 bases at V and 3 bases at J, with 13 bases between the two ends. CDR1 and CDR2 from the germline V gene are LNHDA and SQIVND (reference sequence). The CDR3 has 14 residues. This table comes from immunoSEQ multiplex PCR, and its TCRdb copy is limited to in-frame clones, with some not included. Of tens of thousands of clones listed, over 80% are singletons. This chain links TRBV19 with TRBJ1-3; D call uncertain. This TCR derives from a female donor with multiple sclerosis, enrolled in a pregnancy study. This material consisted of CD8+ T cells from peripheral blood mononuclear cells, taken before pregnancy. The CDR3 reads CASTMGGLGNTIYF. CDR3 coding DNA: TGTGCCAGTACCATGGGAGGCCTTGGAAACACCATATATTTT.